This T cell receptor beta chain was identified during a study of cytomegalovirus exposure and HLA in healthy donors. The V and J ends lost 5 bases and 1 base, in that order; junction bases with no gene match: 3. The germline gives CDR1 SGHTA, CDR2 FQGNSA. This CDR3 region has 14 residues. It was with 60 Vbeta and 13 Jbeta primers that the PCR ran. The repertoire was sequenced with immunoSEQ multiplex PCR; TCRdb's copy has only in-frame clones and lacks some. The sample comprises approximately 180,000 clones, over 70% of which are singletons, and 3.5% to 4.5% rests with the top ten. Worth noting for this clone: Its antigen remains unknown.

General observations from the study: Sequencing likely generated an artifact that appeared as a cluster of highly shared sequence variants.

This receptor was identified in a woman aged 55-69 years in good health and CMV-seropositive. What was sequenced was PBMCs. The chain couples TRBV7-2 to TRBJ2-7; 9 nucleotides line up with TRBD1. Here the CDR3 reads CASSQDRGSYEQYF. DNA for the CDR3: TGTGCCAGCAGCCAGGACAGGGGATCCTACGAGCAGTACTTC.